The 28 T cell receptor beta chains given below trace back to one sample, sequenced in a study of cytomegalovirus exposure and HLA in healthy donors. The PCR had 60 Vbeta and 13 Jbeta primers. TCRdb's copy holds only in-frame clones and misses some; the assay was immunoSEQ multiplex PCR. Of roughly 100,000 clones listed, 60% to 80% are singletons. Material: PBMCs. The source is a man aged 45-65 years in good health and CMV-seropositive.

This chain links TRBV27 with TRBJ2-3; tentatively, D is TRBD2 (6 bases). V was trimmed by 7 bases and J by 1 base, leaving 18 bases between them. The CDR3 is 16 amino acids. Looked up from germline, CDR1 is MNHEY and CDR2 is SMNVEV (reference sequence). The CDR3 loop is CASTPTGSGRTDTQYF. The CDR3 DNA is TGTGCCAGCACCCCTACCGGTAGCGGTCGCACAGATACGCAGTATTTT.

This rearrangement joins TRBV7-9 to TRBJ2-7; perhaps TRBD1 as D (6 bases). The CDR3 runs to 14 residues. CDR1 and CDR2 from the germline V gene are SEHNR and FQNEAQ (reference sequence). V was trimmed by 5 bases and J by 3 bases, leaving 14 bases between them. CDR3 nucleotides: TGTGCCAGCAGCAGCAGGGGTATTCTCTACGAGCAGTACTTC. Amino acid sequence: CASSSRGILYEQYF.

The V call is TRBV10-3, the J call TRBJ2-1; TRBD2 agrees at 9 bases. The CDR3 is made up of 16 amino acids. CDR1 is ENHRY and CDR2 is SYGVKD in the germline V gene. The V and J ends lost 6 bases and 7 bases, in that order; junction bases with no gene match: 13. The CDR3 loop reads CAIREPMTSGGNEQFF. CDR3 in DNA: TGTGCCATCAGGGAACCCATGACTAGCGGTGGGAATGAGCAGTTCTTC.

This chain links TRBV28 with TRBJ2-5; TRBD1 matches at 9 bases. Germline values: CDR1 MDHEN, CDR2 SYDVKM. V was pared by 2 bases and J by 4 bases, with 8 bases of the junction left unmatched. The CDR3 consists of 16 residues. The CDR3 is CASSLGTGGGGETQYF. CDR3 DNA sequence: TGTGCCAGCAGTTTAGGTACAGGGGGCGGGGGAGAGACCCAGTACTTC.

The gene calls are TRBV7-8 and TRBJ2-3, with 7 bases aligning to TRBD2. Losses at the gene ends were 7 bases for V and 2 bases for J; bases not matched to a gene: 6. Germline CDR1 is SGHVS and CDR2 is FQNEAQ. The CDR3 extends over 14 amino acids. CDR3 loop: CASIQAGVTDTQYF. CDR3 bases: TGTGCCAGCATCCAGGCGGGAGTCACAGATACGCAGTATTTT.

The chain couples TRBV25-1 to TRBJ1-4, with TRBD1 matching 7 bases. J gave up 6 bases and V 1 base, and 2 bases lay outside the gene matches. Germline lookup yields CDR1 MGHDK and CDR2 SYGVNS. The CDR3 loop spans 14 amino acids. CDR3 coding DNA: TGTGCCAGCAGTGAATGGCAGGGGGATGAAAAACTGTTTTTT. Residues: CASSEWQGDEKLFF.

This clone was counted between two and nine times. This CDR3 is CASSQDQLQTLSGANVLTF. CDR3 coding DNA: TGCGCCAGCAGCCAAGATCAGCTACAGACACTCTCTGGGGCCAACGTCCTGACTTTC. The V and J genes are TRBV4-3 and TRBJ2-6; D remains ambiguous. Germline lookup yields CDR1 LGHNA and CDR2 YSLEER. The V end lost 0 bases, the J end lost 0 bases, and 15 bases lay between the germline ends. This CDR3 contains 19 residues.

The V gene is TRBV7-2, the J gene TRBJ2-7; D not certain. This CDR3 is 13 amino acids long. Trimming pared 3 bases from V and 2 bases from J, leaving 8 bases between. Germline V gene data show CDR1 as SGHTA and CDR2 as FQGNSA. The CDR3: CASSLPNTYEQYF. CDR3 coding DNA: TGTGCCAGCAGCTTGCCCAACACCTACGAGCAGTACTTC.

This clone was counted a single time. The J gene is TRBJ2-3, the V gene TRBV5-1; 14 bases are shared with TRBD2. The CDR3 consists of 22 residues. Trimming at V came to 4 bases and at J to 1 base, leaving 20 bases not matched to a gene. The germline CDR1 and CDR2 sequences are SGHRS and YFSETQ. The CDR3 reads CASSQQGGTTSGRATRTDTQYF. In nucleotides, the CDR3 is TGCGCCAGCAGCCAACAGGGAGGGACGACTAGCGGGAGGGCCACGCGCACAGATACGCAGTATTTT.

The genes are TRBV18 and TRBJ2-5; D possibly corresponds to TRBD2 (6 bases). CDR3 length equals 13 residues. The germline V gene has CDR1 KGHSH and CDR2 LQKENI. Trimming cost V 4 bases and J 4 bases, with 10 bases left between them. The CDR3 spells CASSQLGGETQYF. As DNA, the CDR3 is TGTGCCAGCTCACAGCTGGGAGGAGAGACCCAGTACTTC. The full variable domain, rest sourced from reference TRBV18 and TRBJ2-5, is NAGVMQNPRHLVRRRGQEARLRCSPMKGHSHVYWYRQLPEEGLKFMVYLQKENIIDESGMPKERFSAEFPKEGPSILRIQQVVRGDSAAYFCASSQLGGETQYFGPGTRLLVL.

The chain recombines TRBV27 with TRBJ1-1, with TRBD1 matching 7 bases. Germline V gives CDR1 MNHEY, CDR2 SMNVEV (reference sequence). Trimming at V came to 2 bases and at J to 0 bases, leaving 9 bases not matched to a gene. This CDR3 has 17 amino acids. The CDR3 loop reads CASSLTSSGTVNTEAFF. The CDR3 nucleotides are TGTGCCAGCAGTTTAACCTCTTCCGGGACAGTGAACACTGAAGCTTTCTTT.

The V and J genes are TRBV28 and TRBJ2-3; TRBD2 matches at 10 bases. This CDR3 is 20 amino acids long. CDR1 and CDR2 (germline): MDHEN, SYDVKM. Trimming at V came to 3 bases and at J to 1 base, leaving 16 bases not matched to a gene. The CDR3 DNA reads TGTGCCAGCAGTTTCGCCTCGGGGCTAGCGGGAGATGTAGGCACAGATACGCAGTATTTT. Amino acid sequence: CASSFASGLAGDVGTDTQYF.

The rearrangement uses TRBV6-6 and TRBJ1-6, with TRBD1 matching over 9 bases. The CDR3 is 16 amino acids. V was pared by 6 bases and J by 8 bases, with 11 bases of the junction left unmatched. Germline assignment: CDR1 MNHNY and CDR2 SVGAGI (reference sequence). In nucleotides, the CDR3 is TGTGCCAGCAGGACTTATGGGACAGGGAAAGATTCACCCCTCCACTTT. The encoded protein is CASRTYGTGKDSPLHF.

The gene calls are TRBV5-1 and TRBJ2-5, with TRBD1 matching 9 bases. CDR3 length: 17 residues. V was pared by 4 bases and J by 1 base, with 11 bases of the junction left unmatched. Per germline, CDR1 SGHRS and CDR2 YFSETQ. The CDR3 nucleotides are TGCGCCAGCAGCCCAACCTCGACAGGGGGTCTCCAAGAGACCCAGTACTTC. This translates into CASSPTSTGGLQETQYF.

The genes are TRBV19 and TRBJ2-7; TRBD1 agrees at 10 bases. CDR3 length: 15 residues. V dropped 4 bases and J dropped 8; count of bases not matched to a gene: 11. CDR1 is LNHDA and CDR2 is SQIVND in the germline V gene (reference sequence). This CDR3 reads CASSTRDRGSRQQYF. For the CDR3, the DNA is TGTGCCAGTAGTACCAGGGACAGGGGATCCCGACAGCAGTACTTC.

This chain uses TRBV7-2 with TRBJ2-7, with TRBD2 identical over 9 bases. V was clipped by 1 base and J by 6 bases; unmatched bases: 7. The germline CDR1 and CDR2 sequences are SGHTA and FQGNSA. The CDR3 contains 15 residues. The CDR3 reads CASSLGSGLALEQYF. The CDR3 DNA sequence: TGTGCCAGCAGCTTAGGTTCCGGACTAGCGCTCGAGCAGTACTTC.

The chain has TRBV2 and TRBJ2-1; 11 bases map to TRBD2. The CDR3 contains 18 residues. V dropped 0 bases and J dropped 5; count of bases not matched to a gene: 9. Per germline, CDR1 SNHLY and CDR2 FYNNEI. CDR3 amino acids: CASSEAQMGTSGNNEQFF. The CDR3 DNA reads TGTGCCAGCAGTGAAGCGCAAATGGGGACTAGCGGAAACAATGAGCAGTTCTTC. Full variable domain (outside the CDR3, taken from reference TRBV2 and TRBJ2-1): EPEVTQTPSHQVTQMGQEVILRCVPISNHLYFYWYRQILGQKVEFLVSFYNNEISEKSEIFDDQFSVERPDGSNFTLKIRSTKLEDSAMYFCASSEAQMGTSGNNEQFFGPGTRLTVL.

The V gene is TRBV27, the J gene TRBJ1-2, with D tentatively TRBD1 (6 bases). Trimming took 6 bases from V and 4 from J, leaving 15 bases between them. This CDR3 comprises 14 residues. Germline V gene lookup returns CDR1 MNHEY and CDR2 SMNVEV (reference sequence). CDR3 region: CASRPPGHRYGYTF. The CDR3 DNA reads as TGTGCCAGCAGGCCTCCGGGACACCGCTATGGCTACACCTTC.

The genes are TRBV6-5 and TRBJ2-7, with unresolved D. CDR1 and CDR2 from the germline V gene are MNHEY and SVGAGI. The CDR3 runs 12 residues. V lost 6 bases and J 3 bases, leaving 9 bases between the germline ends. CDR3 coding DNA: TGTGCCAGCAGCCTAGGCGGCTACGAGCAGTACTTC. It codes for CASSLGGYEQYF.

The V and J genes are TRBV27 and TRBJ1-4, with 7 bases aligning to TRBD1. The germline V gene encodes CDR1 MNHEY and CDR2 SMNVEV (reference sequence). V lost 5 bases and J lost 4; bases outside the gene matches: 7. The CDR3 consists of 15 residues. As DNA, the CDR3 is TGTGCCAGCAGTATCCACAGGGGCCTTAATGAAAAACTGTTTTTT. Translation: CASSIHRGLNEKLFF.

V is TRBV28 and J is TRBJ2-2; TRBD1 aligns across 12 bases. The trim removed 5 bases at V and 7 bases at J, leaving 8 bases unmatched. The CDR3 is 16 amino acids. CDR1 and CDR2 from the germline V gene are MDHEN and SYDVKM. The CDR3 coding sequence is TGTGCCAGCAGTCGACCGGGACAGGGGGCCGGCGGGGAGCTGTTTTTT. As protein: CASSRPGQGAGGELFF.

This rearrangement joins TRBV5-1 to TRBJ1-4; D unresolved. This CDR3 is 15 amino acids long. Trimming took off 4 bases at V and 0 bases at J, with 10 bases between the two ends. Germline V lookup: CDR1 SGHRS, CDR2 YFSETQ. CDR3 coding DNA: TGCGCCAGCAGCAACCCATTAGCAACTAATGAAAAACTGTTTTTT. This encodes CASSNPLATNEKLFF. Complete variable domain (other parts from reference TRBV5-1 and TRBJ1-4): KAGVTQTPRYLIKTRGQQVTLSCSPISGHRSVSWYQQTPGQGLQFLFEYFSETQRNKGNFPGRFSGRQFSNSRSEMNVSTLELGDSALYLCASSNPLATNEKLFFGSGTQLSVL.

The chain's CDR3 is CASSLSGSYLNEQFF. The CDR3 region has the DNA TGCGCCAGCAGCTTAAGCGGGAGTTATCTCAATGAGCAGTTCTTC. The chain recombines TRBV5-1 with TRBJ2-1; 8 bases are shared with TRBD2. V shed 2 bases and J 6 bases; nucleotides not matched to a gene: 7. The germline gives CDR1 SGHRS, CDR2 YFSETQ. This CDR3 contains 15 residues.

The chain employs TRBV5-5 and TRBJ2-7; TRBD1 matches 8 bases. With V trimmed by 0 bases and J by 3 bases, 5 bases remained unmatched. The CDR3 has 15 amino acids. Germline V lookup: CDR1 SGHKS, CDR2 YYEKEE (reference sequence). CDR3 region: CASSLDQGARYEQYF. In nucleotides, the CDR3 is TGTGCCAGCAGCTTGGATCAGGGGGCCCGCTACGAGCAGTACTTC.

This clone was recorded a few times. The chain couples TRBV19 to TRBJ2-5; 10 nucleotides align to TRBD1. The germline V gene encodes CDR1 LNHDA and CDR2 SQIVND (reference sequence). Trimming took 0 bases from V and 1 from J; bases not matched to a gene: 11. The CDR3 is 19 amino acids. The DNA of the CDR3 is TGTGCCAGTAGTATAGACGCCCCGACAGGGGGCGCCGTCCAAGAGACCCAGTACTTC. It translates to CASSIDAPTGGAVQETQYF. The variable domain in full, with the rest retrieved from reference TRBV19 and TRBJ2-5, is DGGITQSPKYLFRKEGQNVTLSCEQNLNHDAMYWYRQDPGQGLRLIYYSQIVNDFQKGDIAEGYSVSREKKESFPLTVTSAQKNPTAFYLCASSIDAPTGGAVQETQYFGPGTRLLVL.

This chain uses TRBV16 with TRBJ2-7; TRBD1 is a possible D gene (7 bases). The CDR3 consists of 16 residues. Germline V gene data show CDR1 as KGHSY and CDR2 as FQNENV. V lost 4 bases and J lost 1, with 17 bases in between. DNA of the CDR3: TGTGCCAGCAGCCCTCAGGGGGGAGCCAAGTCCTACGAGCAGTACTTC. It is translated as CASSPQGGAKSYEQYF.

J is TRBJ2-3 and V is TRBV13; 13 nucleotides match TRBD2. The length of the CDR3 is 16 residues. The V and J ends lost 5 bases and 6 bases, in that order; junction bases with no gene match: 8. In germline, CDR1 is PRHDT, CDR2 FYEKMQ (reference sequence). The CDR3 DNA follows: TGTGCCAGCAGCACCCGGACTAGCGGGAGTTTTGATACGCAGTATTTT. Translating gives CASSTRTSGSFDTQYF.

The chain couples TRBV28 to TRBJ1-6, with unresolved D. The CDR3 is 12 residues long. CDR1 MDHEN and CDR2 SYDVKM come from the germline V gene. V lost 11 bases, J lost 0 bases, and 5 bases lay in between. Here the CDR3 reads CAGSSYNSPLHF. CDR3 nucleotides: TGTGCCGGGAGCTCCTATAATTCACCCCTCCACTTT.